Below are 4 T cell receptor beta chains sequenced from a single sample in a study of T cell responses to AZD1222 COVID-19 vaccine. The table came from immunoSEQ multiplex PCR; TCRdb's copy has only in-frame clones and leaves some out. Altogether about 110,000 clones are present, almost 90% being singletons, with the ten largest covering less than 6%. The sequencing used peripheral blood, collected on day 0 of AZD1222 vaccination. Every receptor here comes from an adult in good health.

The J gene is TRBJ2-7, the V gene TRBV11-2; the match to TRBD1 covers 7 bases. After removal of 5 bases from V and 1 base from J, the junction contained 5 bases not matched to a gene. The germline gives CDR1 SGHAT, CDR2 FQNNGV. This CDR3 contains 14 residues. Here the CDR3 DNA reads TGTGCCAGCAGCCTGGGACAGAAGTCCTACGAGCAGTACTTC. Encoded protein: CASSLGQKSYEQYF.

This clone has only one observation. The chain combines TRBV19 with TRBJ2-4; D uncertain. This CDR3 contains 13 residues. Germline CDR1 reads LNHDA; CDR2 reads SQIVND (reference sequence). The V end was cut by 7 bases, the J end by 9 bases, with 16 bases between. As DNA, the CDR3 is TGTGCCAGTAAGCCTCCCTGGGGTGTCATTCAGTACTTC. As protein: CASKPPWGVIQYF.

The chain joins TRBV6-5 to TRBJ1-3; D unclear. Germline V CDR1 and CDR2: MNHEY, SVGAGI. Deletions cut 0 bases from V and 0 bases from J, with 6 bases between. This CDR3 spans 15 amino acids. The CDR3, as DNA: TGTGCCAGCAGTTACTCGACTATCTCTGGAAACACCATATATTTT. This codes for CASSYSTISGNTIYF.

This chain links TRBV3-1 (or the pseudogene TRBV3-2) with TRBJ1-2, with TRBD1 identical over 12 bases. This CDR3 contains 15 residues. The V segment lost 5 bases and the J segment 7 bases; nucleotides outside the gene matches: 8. CDR1 and CDR2 from the germline V gene are LGHDT and YNNKEL (reference sequence). The CDR3 loop is CASSFPGQGAGGYTF. The CDR3 region has the DNA TGTGCCAGCAGCTTTCCGGGACAGGGGGCTGGTGGCTACACCTTC.